This T cell receptor (beta chain) was identified in a study of human T cells and chemical hapten exposure. Turning to the study itself: Once 0.01% DPC had been applied to the upper back by patch test, readings were taken at 6 days.

From germline, CDR1 is LGHNA and CDR2 YSLEER. This CDR3 spans 16 amino acids. V lost 4 bases and J lost 2, with 15 bases in between. The sample's time point: patch test 3, about 24 weeks after DPC sensitization. Regarding treatment: therapeutic diphenylcyclopropenone sensitization with weekly scalp DPC. Unseparated into fractions, whole blood served as the source from which total RNA was extracted. This clonotype was observed once. Individual cDNA molecules in this library carried unique molecular identifiers. Original processing notes: Counts of TCRs in each sample centred on a median of about 96,000 and extended from about 20,000 to 690,000. Using its own MiXCR run on the RACE reads, TCRdb lists one record per CDR3 protein. Clone size and V and J calls follow TCRdb, not the original study. The sample carries about 160,000 distinct CDR3 sequences, around a quarter recorded once.

The receptor was isolated from a woman aged 18-29 years with alopecia areata. Some clones in this sample may be carry-over from other donors' samples. The sample was whole blood, taken in connection with sensitization to the hapten diphenylcyclopropenone (DPC). The chain carries TRBV4-3 and TRBJ2-1, with a tentative D call TRBD2 (5 bases). CDR3 nucleotides: TGCGCCAGCAGCCGAGGGAAACAGATGACCTACAATGAGCAGTTCTTC. It translates to CASSRGKQMTYNEQFF.